This entry is about one TCR beta chain. Its antigen is not identified. After isolation, RNA underwent reverse transcription to generate cDNA as the sequencing template. Clones were read by immunoSEQ multiplex PCR, and TCRdb kept only the in-frame ones, dropping some. This sample has hundreds of thousands of clones, with less than 45% found just once. The sample belongs to a study of CD8+ T cells in alopecia areata. Looking at the study overall: Twice a day, 5 to 10 mg of oral tofacitinib was administered to treated patients. Overall study findings and caveats: Throughout tofacitinib, many expanded lesional clones continued to persist in scalp and blood.

Treatment given: oral pan-JAK inhibitor, 5-10 mg twice daily. The CDR3 sequence is 16 residues long. After removal of 2 bases from V and 1 base from J, the junction contained 1 base not matched to a gene. Germline V gives CDR1 SGHNT, CDR2 YYREEE (reference sequence). This specimen consisted of CD4+ T cells sorted from blood, obtained at approximately week 31, from a patient treated with tofacitinib. This receptor was identified in a human donor with alopecia areata. The J gene is TRBJ2-3, the V gene TRBV5-4; 13 bases line up with TRBD2. CDR3 amino acids: CASSFGTSGGTDTQYF. The DNA of the CDR3 is TGTGCCAGCAGCTTCGGGACTAGCGGGGGCACAGATACGCAGTATTTT.